The 5 T cell receptor beta chains presented below share a single source sample, sequenced in a study of cytomegalovirus exposure and HLA in healthy donors. PCR primers comprised 60 Vbeta and 13 Jbeta primers. Method: immunoSEQ multiplex PCR; TCRdb's copy keeps in-frame clones and lacks some. Of some 200,000 clones listed, about 10% were seen once; the top ten hold less than 1.5%. Sequenced sample: PBMCs. The receptors here all came from a woman between 25 and 40 years old in good health and CMV-seropositive.

This clone was picked up a small number of times. The V gene is TRBV5-1, the J gene TRBJ2-5, with TRBD1 matching over 7 bases. The CDR3 extends over 14 amino acids. Losses at the gene ends were 5 bases for V and 1 base for J; bases not matched to a gene: 5. CDR1 and CDR2 from the germline V gene are SGHRS and YFSETQ. The CDR3: CASREGAAQETQYF. The CDR3 DNA is TGCGCCAGCAGAGAGGGGGCGGCCCAAGAGACCCAGTACTTC.

The V call is TRBV4-2, the J call TRBJ2-7; the D gene is possibly TRBD2 (6 bases). V lost 3 bases and J 3 bases, leaving 15 bases between the germline ends. This CDR3 has 15 residues. Germline-derived CDR1 and CDR2 are LGHNA and YNFKEQ. The CDR3 DNA sequence: TGTGCCAGCAGCCAGGGACCGGGGGAGATCTACGAGCAGTACTTC. Protein product: CASSQGPGEIYEQYF.

In this sample, this clone turned up once. The chain joins TRBV2 to TRBJ1-6; no clear D. The CDR3 length is 16 residues. The germline CDR1 and CDR2 sequences are SNHLY and FYNNEI. Trimming removed 3 bases from V and 5 bases from J, with 14 bases in between. CDR3 loop: CASSDIWAADNSPLHF. CDR3 coding DNA: TGTGCCAGCAGTGATATCTGGGCAGCTGATAATTCACCCCTCCACTTT.

The chain recombines TRBV5-7 with TRBJ2-7, with D perhaps matching TRBD2 (6 bases). TRBV5-7 is sorted into the ORF group, with uncertain function. CDR3 length: 14 amino acids. Trimming cost V 0 bases and J 2 bases, with 9 bases left between them. The CDR3 loop is CASSLARGTYEQYF. In nucleotides, the CDR3 is TGTGCCAGCAGCTTGGCACGGGGGACCTACGAGCAGTACTTC.

This clone was detected only a few times. This chain links TRBV5-6 with TRBJ2-1; D gene uncertain. The CDR3 covers 13 residues. The germline V and J ends were trimmed by 0 bases and 9 bases, with 10 bases remaining between them. Germline CDR1 is SGHDT and CDR2 is YYEEEE. The CDR3 DNA reads TGTGCCAGCAGCTTGGGAGGAGACTTTGAGCAGTTCTTC. It codes for CASSLGGDFEQFF.